This TCR beta chain was identified during a study of blood T cell repertoires in COVID-19 (dated by TCRdb to about 2020). Some background on the complete study: The collaborator samples originated in the United States, Italy and Spain and spanned the acute and convalescent phases of COVID-19. The material from the prospective study consisted of cDNA or gDNA derived from T cells, B-cell-depleted T cells, or PBMCs. Deeply sampled blood TCRbeta repertoires from subjects exposed to, actively infected with, or recovered from COVID-19 were included in the dataset. The repertoires were released in a freely available public database meant as a resource for research on the immune response to SARS-CoV-2. The samples were drawn from two sources: the first 160 participants of the ongoing ImmuneRACE study, and 1,000 to 1,500 subjects contributed by 6 global collaborators. Sample metadata almost always included a de-identified subject ID, COVID-19 status, age in years and sex. Where HLA class I and class II types were available, the types were taken from metadata supplied by the sample provider, not from assay-based typing. On the study overall, not on this receptor specifically: The quantity of clinical and demographic metadata differed by source and by participant and was supplied without curation.

In the prospective study, participants were roughly 18 to 95 years old, resided in approximately 22 geographic areas of the United States, and were enrolled through a virtual design. In the prospective study, participants were assigned to cohorts based on the clinical history participants reported in a screening survey and a study questionnaire. ImmuneRACE Cohort 3 recovered participants were defined by two consecutive negative NP/OP PCR tests, healthcare professional clearance, or symptom resolution. Mobile phlebotomists in the prospective study collected whole blood, serum and a nasopharyngeal or oropharyngeal swab from every participant. Participants in the prospective study had the option to provide additional blood draws and questionnaires over a roughly two-month period. Prospective study blood samples were shipped either frozen or at room temperature before DNA extraction. The trim is 2 bases for V and 5 bases for J, with a gap of 9 bases between the germline ends. CDR1 and CDR2 are read off the germline V gene (reference sequence) as SEHNR and FQNEAQ. The CDR3 goes from the cysteine to the phenylalanine over 14 residues. This entry keeps only the CDR3 DNA: 42 bases, framed from base 1.

In regard to this clone: Its antigen remains undetermined. Nothing much larger sits one base from this clone, and base qualities are not available.

TCRbeta CDR3 regions were amplified from genomic DNA by means of the immunoSEQ Assay, a bias-controlled multiplex PCR. Turning to the authors' computational methods: Within the assay, amplification of reference gene primers was used to estimate how many nucleated cells each sample contained. To quantify the absolute abundance of each unique TCRbeta CDR3 rearrangement, sequence reads were collapsed and filtered. For each sample, productive Simpson clonality was calculated as the square root of Simpson's diversity index across productive rearrangements. Sourced from immuneACCESS, this table was stored by TCRdb with only in-frame sequences that have V and J called. A share of the clones is absent; for the studies checked, an unresolved V gene accounts for under half, and the remainder has no known explanation. Clone size and V and J calls were adopted from that table, with D and trimming inferred from the DNA. This sample holds more than 200,000 clones; roughly four fifths were observed only once. The leading ten clones occupy 1.8% of the sample.

The chain uses TRBV7-9 and TRBJ1-4; TRBD1 is a possible D gene, resting on 6 matching bases. The sequence was obtained from a man aged 60 to 69 who had recovered from COVID-19. The sequencing sample was made of PBMCs or T cells enriched from blood (not recorded which). The nucleotide sequence reads as follows: TGTGCCAGCAGCTTATGGCAGGGGAATGAAAAACTGTTTTTT. This is translated as CASSLWQGNEKLFF. Where the CDR3 stops, the reference TRBV7-9 and TRBJ1-4 genes take over; the full variable domain is DTGVSQNPRHKITKRGQNVTFRCDPISEHNRLYWYRQTLGQGPEFLTYFQNEAQLEKSRLLSDRFSAERPKGSFSTLEIQRTEQGDSAMYLCASSLWQGNEKLFFGSGTQLSVL.